This T cell receptor (beta chain) is from a study of blood T cell repertoires in COVID-19. Sequencing used immunoSEQ multiplex PCR; TCRdb keeps in-frame clones, though not all of them. The sample records about 140,000 clones, about 83% being singletons. The V and J ends lost 5 bases and 0 bases respectively, with 10 bases between them. This CDR3 contains 15 residues. Germline assignment: CDR1 SGHAT and CDR2 FQDESV (reference sequence). The sequence derives from a human donor in a cohort sampled during active COVID-19. The material sequenced was peripheral blood. The chain couples TRBV11-1 to TRBJ1-4; possible D gene TRBD1, 6 bases. Here the CDR3 DNA reads TGTGCCAGCAGCCCAGGGGACGCAACTAATGAAAAACTGTTTTTT. It yields the protein CASSPGDATNEKLFF.